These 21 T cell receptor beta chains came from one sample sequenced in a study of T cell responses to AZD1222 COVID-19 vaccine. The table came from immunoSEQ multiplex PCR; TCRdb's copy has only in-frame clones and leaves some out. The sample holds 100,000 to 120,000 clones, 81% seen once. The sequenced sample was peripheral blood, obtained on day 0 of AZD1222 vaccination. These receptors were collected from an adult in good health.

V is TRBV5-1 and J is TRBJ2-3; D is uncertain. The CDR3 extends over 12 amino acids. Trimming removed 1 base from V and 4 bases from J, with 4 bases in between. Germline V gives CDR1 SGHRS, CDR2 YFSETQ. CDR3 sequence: CASSLYADTQYF. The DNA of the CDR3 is TGCGCCAGCAGCTTGTACGCAGATACGCAGTATTTT.

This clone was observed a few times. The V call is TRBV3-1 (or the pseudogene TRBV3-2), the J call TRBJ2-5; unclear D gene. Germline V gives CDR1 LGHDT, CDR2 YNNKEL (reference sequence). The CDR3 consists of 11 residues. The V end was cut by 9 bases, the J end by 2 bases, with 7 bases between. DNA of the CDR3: TGTGCCAGGCCTGCGCAAGAGACCCAGTACTTC. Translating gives CARPAQETQYF.

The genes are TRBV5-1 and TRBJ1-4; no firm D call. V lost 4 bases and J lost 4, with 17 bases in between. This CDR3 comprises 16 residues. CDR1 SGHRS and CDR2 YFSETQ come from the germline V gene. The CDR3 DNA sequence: TGCGCCAGCAGCCCCGTCTTAGGGAGCTTTAATGAAAAACTGTTTTTT. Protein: CASSPVLGSFNEKLFF.

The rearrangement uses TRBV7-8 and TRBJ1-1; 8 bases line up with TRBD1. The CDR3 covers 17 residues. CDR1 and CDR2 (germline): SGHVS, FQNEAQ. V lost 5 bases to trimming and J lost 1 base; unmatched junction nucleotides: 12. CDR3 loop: CASSHRTGPRGNTEAFF. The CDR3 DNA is TGTGCCAGCAGCCATAGGACAGGGCCGAGGGGGAACACTGAAGCTTTCTTT.

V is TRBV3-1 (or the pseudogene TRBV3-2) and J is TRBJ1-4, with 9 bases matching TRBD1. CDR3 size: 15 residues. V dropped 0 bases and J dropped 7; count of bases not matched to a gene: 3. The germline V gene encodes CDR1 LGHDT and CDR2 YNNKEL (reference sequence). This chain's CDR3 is CASSQEGQGREKLFF. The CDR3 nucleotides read TGTGCCAGCAGCCAAGAGGGACAGGGTCGTGAAAAACTGTTTTTT.

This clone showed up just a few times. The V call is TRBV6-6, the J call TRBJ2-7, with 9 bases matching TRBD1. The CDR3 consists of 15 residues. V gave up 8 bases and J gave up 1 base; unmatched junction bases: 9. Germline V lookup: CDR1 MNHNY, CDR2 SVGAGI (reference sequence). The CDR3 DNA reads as TGTGCCAGCTCCTCGCTGGGACAGGGATCCTACGAGCAGTACTTC. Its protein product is CASSSLGQGSYEQYF.

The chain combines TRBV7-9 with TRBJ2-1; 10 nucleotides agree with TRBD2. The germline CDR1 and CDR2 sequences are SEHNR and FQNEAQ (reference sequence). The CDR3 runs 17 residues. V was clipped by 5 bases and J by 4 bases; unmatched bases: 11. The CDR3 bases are TGTGCCAGCAGCACCTCCCGCTTAGCGGGGGGTTACAATGAGCAGTTCTTC. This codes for CASSTSRLAGGYNEQFF.

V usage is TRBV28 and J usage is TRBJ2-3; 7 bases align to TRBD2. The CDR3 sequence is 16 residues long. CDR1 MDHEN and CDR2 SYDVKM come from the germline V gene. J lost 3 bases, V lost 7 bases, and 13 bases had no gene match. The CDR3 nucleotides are TGTGCCAGCACTTCCCCTCGACTAGCCCGGACAGATACGCAGTATTTT. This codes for CASTSPRLARTDTQYF.

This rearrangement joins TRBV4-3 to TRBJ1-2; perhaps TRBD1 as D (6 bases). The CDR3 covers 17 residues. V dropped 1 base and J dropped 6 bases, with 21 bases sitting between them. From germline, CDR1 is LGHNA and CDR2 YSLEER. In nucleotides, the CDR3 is TGCGCCAGCAGCCAAGGGGCAGGGGCTCGTCGGACTGATGGCTACACCTTC. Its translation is CASSQGAGARRTDGYTF.

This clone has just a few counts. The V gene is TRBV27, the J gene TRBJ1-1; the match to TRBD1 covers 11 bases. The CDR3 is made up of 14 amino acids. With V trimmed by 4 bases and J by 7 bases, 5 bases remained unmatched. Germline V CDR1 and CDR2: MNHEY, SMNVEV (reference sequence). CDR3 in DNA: TGTGCCAGCAGTTCGCGGACAGGGGGCGGTGAAGCTTTCTTT. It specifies CASSSRTGGGEAFF.

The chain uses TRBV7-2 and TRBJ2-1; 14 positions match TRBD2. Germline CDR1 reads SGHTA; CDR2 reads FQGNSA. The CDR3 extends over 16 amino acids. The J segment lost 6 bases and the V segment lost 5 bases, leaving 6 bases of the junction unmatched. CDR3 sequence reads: CASSPRLAGGFNEQFF. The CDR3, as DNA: TGTGCCAGCAGCCCAAGACTAGCGGGGGGGTTCAATGAGCAGTTCTTC.

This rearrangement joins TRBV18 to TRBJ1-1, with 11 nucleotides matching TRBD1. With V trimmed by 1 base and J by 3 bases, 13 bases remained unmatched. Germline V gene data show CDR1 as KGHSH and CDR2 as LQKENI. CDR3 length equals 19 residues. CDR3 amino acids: CASSPLPGTGGTRDTEAFF. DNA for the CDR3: TGTGCCAGCTCACCACTTCCCGGGACAGGGGGGACGAGGGACACTGAAGCTTTCTTT.

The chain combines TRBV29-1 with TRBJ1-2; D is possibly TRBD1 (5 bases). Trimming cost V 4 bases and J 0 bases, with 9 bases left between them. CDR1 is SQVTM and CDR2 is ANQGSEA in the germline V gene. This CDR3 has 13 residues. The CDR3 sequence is CSVVGTANYGYTF. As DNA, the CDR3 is TGCAGCGTTGTTGGGACCGCTAACTATGGCTACACCTTC.

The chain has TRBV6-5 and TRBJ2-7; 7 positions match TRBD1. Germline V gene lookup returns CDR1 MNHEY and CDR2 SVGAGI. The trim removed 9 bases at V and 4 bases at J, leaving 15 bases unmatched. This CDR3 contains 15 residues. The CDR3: CARRQGDHYRYEQYF. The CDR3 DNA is TGTGCCAGGCGCCAGGGGGACCACTACCGGTACGAGCAGTACTTC.

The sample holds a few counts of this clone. This CDR3 reads CASSQARGGGTGELFF. The DNA for the CDR3 is TGCGCCAGCAGCCAAGCCCGAGGGGGGGGCACCGGGGAGCTGTTTTTT. The chain recombines TRBV4-1 with TRBJ2-2, with a weak D call TRBD2 (7 bases). Germline CDR1 reads MGHRA; CDR2 reads YSYEKL. CDR3 length equals 16 residues. Trimming removed 1 base from V and 4 bases from J, with 13 bases in between.

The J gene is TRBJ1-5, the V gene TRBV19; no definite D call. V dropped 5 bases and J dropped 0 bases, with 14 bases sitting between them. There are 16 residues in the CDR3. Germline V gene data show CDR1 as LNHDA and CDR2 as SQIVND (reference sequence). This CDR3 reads CASSPRPGDSNQPQHF. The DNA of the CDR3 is TGTGCCAGTAGTCCCCGTCCCGGTGATAGCAATCAGCCCCAGCATTTT. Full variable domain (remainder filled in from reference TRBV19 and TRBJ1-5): DGGITQSPKYLFRKEGQNVTLSCEQNLNHDAMYWYRQDPGQGLRLIYYSQIVNDFQKGDIAEGYSVSREKKESFPLTVTSAQKNPTAFYLCASSPRPGDSNQPQHFGDGTRLSIL.

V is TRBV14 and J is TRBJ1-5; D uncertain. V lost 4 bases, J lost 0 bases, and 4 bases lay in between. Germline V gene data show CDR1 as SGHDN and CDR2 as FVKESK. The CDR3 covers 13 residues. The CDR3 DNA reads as TGTGCCAGCAGCCTTTATAGCAATCAGCCCCAGCATTTT. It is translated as CASSLYSNQPQHF.

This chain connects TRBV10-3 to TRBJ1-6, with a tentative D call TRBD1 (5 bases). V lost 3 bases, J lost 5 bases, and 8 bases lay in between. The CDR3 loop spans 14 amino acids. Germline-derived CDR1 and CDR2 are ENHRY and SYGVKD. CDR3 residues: CAISDRGNNSPLHF. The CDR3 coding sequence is TGTGCCATCAGTGATAGGGGAAATAATTCACCCCTCCACTTT.

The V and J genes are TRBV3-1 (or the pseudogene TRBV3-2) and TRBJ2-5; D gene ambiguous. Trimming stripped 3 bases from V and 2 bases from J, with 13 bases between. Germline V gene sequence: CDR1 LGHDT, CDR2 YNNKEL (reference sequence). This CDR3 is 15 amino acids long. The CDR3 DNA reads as TGTGCCAGCAGCCAGGGCCCACAGAGACAAGAGACCCAGTACTTC. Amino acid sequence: CASSQGPQRQETQYF.

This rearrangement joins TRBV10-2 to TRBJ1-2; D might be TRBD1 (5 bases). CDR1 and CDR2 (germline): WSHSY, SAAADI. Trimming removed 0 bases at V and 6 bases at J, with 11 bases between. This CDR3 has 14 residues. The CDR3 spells CASSESWGANGYTF. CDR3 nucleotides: TGCGCCAGCAGTGAGTCATGGGGCGCGAATGGCTACACCTTC.

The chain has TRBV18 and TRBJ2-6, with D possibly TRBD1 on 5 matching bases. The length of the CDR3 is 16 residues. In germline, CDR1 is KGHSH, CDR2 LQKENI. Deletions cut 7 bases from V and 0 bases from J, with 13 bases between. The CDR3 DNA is TGTGCCAGCTTAGGGGCAAGGGCCTCTGGGGCCAACGTCCTGACTTTC. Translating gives CASLGARASGANVLTF.